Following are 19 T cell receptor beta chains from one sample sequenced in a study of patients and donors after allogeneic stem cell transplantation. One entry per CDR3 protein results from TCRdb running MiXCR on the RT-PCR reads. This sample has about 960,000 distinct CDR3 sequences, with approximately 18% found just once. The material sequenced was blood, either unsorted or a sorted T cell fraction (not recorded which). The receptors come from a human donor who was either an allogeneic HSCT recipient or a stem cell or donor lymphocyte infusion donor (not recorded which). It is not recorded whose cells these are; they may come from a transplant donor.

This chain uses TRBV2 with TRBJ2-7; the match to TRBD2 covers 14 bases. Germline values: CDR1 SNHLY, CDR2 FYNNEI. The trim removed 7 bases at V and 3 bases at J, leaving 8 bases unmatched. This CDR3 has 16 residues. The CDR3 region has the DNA TGTGCCAGCACCCCGGGGGGACTAGCGGGGGTCTACGAGCAGTACTTC. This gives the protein CASTPGGLAGVYEQYF. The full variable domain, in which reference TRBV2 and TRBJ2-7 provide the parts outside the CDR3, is EPEVTQTPSHQVTQMGQEVILRCVPISNHLYFYWYRQILGQKVEFLVSFYNNEISEKSEIFDDQFSVERPDGSNFTLKIRSTKLEDSAMYFCASTPGGLAGVYEQYFGPGTRLTVT.

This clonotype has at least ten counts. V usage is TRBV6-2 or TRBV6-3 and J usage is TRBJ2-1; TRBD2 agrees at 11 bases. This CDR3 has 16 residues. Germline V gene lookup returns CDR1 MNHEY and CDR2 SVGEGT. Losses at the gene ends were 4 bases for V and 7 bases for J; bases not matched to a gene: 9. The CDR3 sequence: CASSCRTSGPHNEQFF. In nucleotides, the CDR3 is TGTGCCAGCAGTTGCCGGACTAGCGGGCCTCATAATGAGCAGTTCTTC.

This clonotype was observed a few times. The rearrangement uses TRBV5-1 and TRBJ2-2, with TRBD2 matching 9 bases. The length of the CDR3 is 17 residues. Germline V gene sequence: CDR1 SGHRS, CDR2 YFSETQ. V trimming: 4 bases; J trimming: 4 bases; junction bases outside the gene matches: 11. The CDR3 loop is CASSIGTSKPSTGELFF. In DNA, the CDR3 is TGCGCCAGCAGCATAGGGACTAGCAAGCCCAGCACCGGGGAGCTGTTTTTT.

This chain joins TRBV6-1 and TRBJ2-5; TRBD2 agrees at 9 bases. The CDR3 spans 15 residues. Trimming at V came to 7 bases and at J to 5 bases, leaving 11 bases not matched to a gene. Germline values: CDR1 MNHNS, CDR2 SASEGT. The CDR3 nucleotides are TGTGCCAGCAACCCCTGGATAGCGGGAGAGGAGACCCAGTACTTC. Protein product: CASNPWIAGEETQYF.

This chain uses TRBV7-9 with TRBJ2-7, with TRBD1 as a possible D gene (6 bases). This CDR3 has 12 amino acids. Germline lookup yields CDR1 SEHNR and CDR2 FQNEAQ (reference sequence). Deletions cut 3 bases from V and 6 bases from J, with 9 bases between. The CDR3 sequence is CASSFRDTEQYF. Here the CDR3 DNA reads TGTGCCAGCAGCTTCCGGGACACCGAGCAGTACTTC.

The CDR3 is CATSRARGKGSRVTQYF. The CDR3, as DNA: TGTGCCACCAGCAGAGCTCGGGGTAAAGGGAGTCGTGTGACCCAGTACTTC. V gene TRBV15 combines with J gene TRBJ2-5, with D possibly matching TRBD2 (5 bases). CDR3 length: 17 amino acids. Trimming took 1 base from V and 7 from J, leaving 22 bases between them. CDR1 and CDR2 (germline): LNHNV, YYDKDF (reference sequence).

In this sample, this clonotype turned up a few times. CDR3 residues: CASSRTGNPSGANVLTF. The CDR3 bases are TGCGCCAGCAGCCGTACAGGGAACCCTTCTGGGGCCAACGTCCTGACTTTC. The chain is built from TRBV4-1 and TRBJ2-6; D might be TRBD1 (6 bases). V lost 4 bases and J 1 base, leaving 14 bases between the germline ends. The CDR3 sequence is 17 residues long. Germline loops: CDR1 MGHRA, CDR2 YSYEKL.

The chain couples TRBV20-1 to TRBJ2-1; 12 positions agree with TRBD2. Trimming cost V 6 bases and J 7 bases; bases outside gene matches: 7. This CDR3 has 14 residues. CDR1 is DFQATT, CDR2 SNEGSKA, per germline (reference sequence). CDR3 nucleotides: TGCAGTGCACCCCCGGGACTAGCGGGTAATGAGCAGTTCTTC. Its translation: CSAPPGLAGNEQFF.

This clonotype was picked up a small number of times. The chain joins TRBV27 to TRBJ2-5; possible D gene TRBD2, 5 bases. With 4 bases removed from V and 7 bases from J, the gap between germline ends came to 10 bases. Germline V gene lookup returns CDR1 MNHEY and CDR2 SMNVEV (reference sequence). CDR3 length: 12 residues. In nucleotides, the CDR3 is TGTGCCAGCAGTTCGAGGGTTGGGACCCAGTACTTC. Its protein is CASSSRVGTQYF.

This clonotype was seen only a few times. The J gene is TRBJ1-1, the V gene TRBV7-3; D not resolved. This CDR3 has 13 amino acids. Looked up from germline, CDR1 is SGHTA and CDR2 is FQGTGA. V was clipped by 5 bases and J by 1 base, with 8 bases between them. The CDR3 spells CASSLRTNTEAFF. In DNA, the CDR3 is TGTGCCAGCAGCCTTCGTACGAACACTGAAGCTTTCTTT.

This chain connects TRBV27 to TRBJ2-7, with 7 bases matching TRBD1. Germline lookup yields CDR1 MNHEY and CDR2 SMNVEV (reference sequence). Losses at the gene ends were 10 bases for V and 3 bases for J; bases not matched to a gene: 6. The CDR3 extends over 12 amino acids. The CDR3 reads CATQGDSYEQYF. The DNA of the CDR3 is TGTGCCACCCAGGGGGACAGCTACGAGCAGTACTTC.

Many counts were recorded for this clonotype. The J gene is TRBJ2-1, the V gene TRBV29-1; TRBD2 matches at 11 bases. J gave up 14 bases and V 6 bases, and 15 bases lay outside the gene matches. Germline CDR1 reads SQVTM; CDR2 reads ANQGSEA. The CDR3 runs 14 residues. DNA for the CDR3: TGCAGCGTGTGGTTGCCTAGCGGGAGGTTTGCGAAGTTCTTC. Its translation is CSVWLPSGRFAKFF.

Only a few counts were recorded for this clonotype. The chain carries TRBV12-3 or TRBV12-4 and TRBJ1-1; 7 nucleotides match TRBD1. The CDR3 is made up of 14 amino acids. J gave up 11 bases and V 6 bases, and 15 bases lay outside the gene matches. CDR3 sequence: CASSPRTGRDMAFF. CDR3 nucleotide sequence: TGTGCCAGCAGCCCTCGGACAGGCCGGGATATGGCTTTCTTT.

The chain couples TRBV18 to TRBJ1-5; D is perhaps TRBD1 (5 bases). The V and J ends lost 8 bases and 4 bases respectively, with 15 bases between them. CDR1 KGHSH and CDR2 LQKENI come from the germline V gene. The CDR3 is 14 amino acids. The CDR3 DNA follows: TGTGCCAGCAGCCCGGGACGGAATAATCAGCCCCAGCATTTT. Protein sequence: CASSPGRNNQPQHF.

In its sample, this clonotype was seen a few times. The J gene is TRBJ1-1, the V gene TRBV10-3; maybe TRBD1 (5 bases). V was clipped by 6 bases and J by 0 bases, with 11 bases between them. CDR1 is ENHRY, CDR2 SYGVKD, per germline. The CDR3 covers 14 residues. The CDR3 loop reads CAIRETEMNTEAFF. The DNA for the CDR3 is TGTGCCATCAGAGAGACAGAGATGAACACTGAAGCTTTCTTT.

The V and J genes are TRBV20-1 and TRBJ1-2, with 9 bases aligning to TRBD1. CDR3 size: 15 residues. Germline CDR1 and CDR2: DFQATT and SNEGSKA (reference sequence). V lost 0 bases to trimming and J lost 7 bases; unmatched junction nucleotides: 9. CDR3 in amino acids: CSARETRTGVGGYTF. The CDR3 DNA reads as TGCAGTGCTAGAGAAACCAGGACAGGGGTCGGTGGCTACACCTTC.

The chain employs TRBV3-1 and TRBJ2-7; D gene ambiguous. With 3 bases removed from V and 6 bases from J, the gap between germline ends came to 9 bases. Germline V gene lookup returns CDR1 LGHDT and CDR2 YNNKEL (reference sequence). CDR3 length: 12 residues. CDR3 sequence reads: CASSHIGGEQYF. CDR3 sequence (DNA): TGTGCCAGCAGCCACATAGGCGGCGAGCAGTACTTC.

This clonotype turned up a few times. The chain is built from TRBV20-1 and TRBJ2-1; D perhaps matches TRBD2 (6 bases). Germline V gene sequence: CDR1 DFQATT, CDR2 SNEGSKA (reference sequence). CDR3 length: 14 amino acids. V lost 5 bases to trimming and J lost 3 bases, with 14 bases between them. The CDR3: CSAGGSPLYNEQFF. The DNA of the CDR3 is TGCAGTGCTGGGGGGTCCCCCCTCTACAATGAGCAGTTCTTC.

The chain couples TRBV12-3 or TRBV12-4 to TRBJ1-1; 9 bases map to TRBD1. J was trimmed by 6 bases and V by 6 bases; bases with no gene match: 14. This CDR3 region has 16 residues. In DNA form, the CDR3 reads TGTGCCAGCAGCCCACGGACAGGGGATTCTAGGGCTGAAGCTTTCTTT. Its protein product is CASSPRTGDSRAEAFF.